The T cell receptor beta chain under discussion was sequenced for a study of beta chain features in type 1 diabetes. Comments on this clone: Its antigen remains unidentified.

Study findings and constraints: Junctions at VDJ sites from type 1 diabetes patients had fewer insertions and more deletions. Across all four CD4+ subsets, people with type 1 diabetes showed modestly shorter TCRB CDR3s.

This CDR3 is 19 amino acids long. The V gene's germline CDR1 is SEHNR and CDR2 FQNEAQ (reference sequence). V was clipped by 4 bases and J by 3 bases; unmatched bases: 18. The sequenced template was cDNA made from the entire isolated RNA. TCRdb's table, derived via immunoSEQ multiplex PCR, lists solely in-frame clones and lacks some. The data show over 600,000 clones, roughly 12% seen once. Each donor gave one heparinised blood draw averaging roughly 100 mL. What was sequenced was naive CD4+ T cells from blood. This chain joins TRBV7-9 and TRBJ1-2; 9 bases map to TRBD1. The receptor's source is a man between 25 and 39 years old with type 1 diabetes. CDR3 DNA: TGTGCCAGCAGCTCACCAGGGACAGGGAGTTCTCACTCCTACTATGGCTACACCTTC. Amino acids: CASSSPGTGSSHSYYGYTF.